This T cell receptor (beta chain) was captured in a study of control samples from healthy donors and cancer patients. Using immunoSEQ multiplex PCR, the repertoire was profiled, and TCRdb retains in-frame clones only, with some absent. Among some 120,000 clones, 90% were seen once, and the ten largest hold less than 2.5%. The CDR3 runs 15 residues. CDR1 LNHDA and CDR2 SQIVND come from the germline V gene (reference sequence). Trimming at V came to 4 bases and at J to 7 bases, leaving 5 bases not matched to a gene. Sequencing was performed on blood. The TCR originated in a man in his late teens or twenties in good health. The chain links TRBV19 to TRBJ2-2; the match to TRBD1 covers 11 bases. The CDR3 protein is CASSSGTGGVGELFF. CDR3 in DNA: TGTGCCAGTAGTAGCGGGACAGGGGGGGTCGGGGAGCTGTTTTTT.